What follows are 7 T cell receptor beta chains derived from one specimen sequenced in a study of T cell changes during pregnancy in multiple sclerosis. Only in-frame clones appear in the TCRdb table, and some are missing; sequencing was by immunoSEQ multiplex PCR. The sample carries some 60,000 clones, around nine tenths recorded once. This specimen was peripheral blood, taken after pregnancy. These receptors were taken from a female donor with multiple sclerosis, enrolled in a pregnancy study.

V gene TRBV5-1 combines with J gene TRBJ2-2; 7 bases line up with TRBD2. Germline V CDR1 and CDR2: SGHRS, YFSETQ. The J segment lost 0 bases and the V segment lost 3 bases, leaving 11 bases of the junction unmatched. This CDR3 is built from 18 residues. The DNA of the CDR3 is TGCGCCAGCAGCTCTGGGGGGAGACTAGCCTCGAACACCGGGGAGCTGTTTTTT. Its translation is CASSSGGRLASNTGELFF.

J is TRBJ2-2 and V is TRBV7-8; D unresolved. From germline, CDR1 is SGHVS and CDR2 FQNEAQ. The CDR3 contains 13 residues. Trimming left V 3 bases short and J 9 bases short, with 11 bases between. CDR3 amino acids: CASSFGIQRELFF. Written as DNA, the CDR3 is TGTGCCAGCAGCTTCGGAATACAGAGGGAGCTGTTTTTT.

This clone appeared a few times. The gene calls are TRBV28 and TRBJ1-1; D gene uncertain. Trimming stripped 1 base from V and 5 bases from J, with 11 bases between. This CDR3 has 14 amino acids. The V gene's germline CDR1 is MDHEN and CDR2 SYDVKM. The CDR3 coding sequence is TGTGCCAGCAGTTTATTAGGAACGGAGACTGAAGCTTTCTTT. This translates into CASSLLGTETEAFF. Full variable domain (outside the CDR3, taken from reference TRBV28 and TRBJ1-1): DVKVTQSSRYLVKRTGEKVFLECVQDMDHENMFWYRQDPGLGLRLIYFSYDVKMKEKGDIPEGYSVSREKKERFSLILESASTNQTSMYLCASSLLGTETEAFFGQGTRLTVV.

A single count supports this clone. The chain carries TRBV5-1 and TRBJ2-2; 11 bases match TRBD2. Germline CDR1 SGHRS, CDR2 YFSETQ. V lost 4 bases, J lost 0 bases, and 5 bases stayed unmatched. The CDR3 is made up of 17 amino acids. CDR3 nucleotides: TGCGCCAGCAGCAGACTAGCGGGGACCTCGAACACCGGGGAGCTGTTTTTT. The encoded protein is CASSRLAGTSNTGELFF. The full variable domain, in which reference TRBV5-1 and TRBJ2-2 provide the parts outside the CDR3, is KAGVTQTPRYLIKTRGQQVTLSCSPISGHRSVSWYQQTPGQGLQFLFEYFSETQRNKGNFPGRFSGRQFSNSRSEMNVSTLELGDSALYLCASSRLAGTSNTGELFFGEGSRLTVL.

The rearrangement links TRBV13 to TRBJ1-1; the D gene is possibly TRBD1 (5 bases). V lost 5 bases and J 3 bases, leaving 19 bases between the germline ends. The germline CDR1 and CDR2 sequences are PRHDT and FYEKMQ (reference sequence). This CDR3 spans 16 amino acids. The CDR3 is CASSLGGRGEDTEAFF. The DNA for the CDR3 is TGTGCCAGCAGCCTCGGGGGGAGGGGCGAGGACACTGAAGCTTTCTTT.

The chain recombines TRBV27 with TRBJ1-1, with D hard to call. The CDR3 loop spans 16 amino acids. The germline V gene encodes CDR1 MNHEY and CDR2 SMNVEV (reference sequence). V was pared by 3 bases and J by 3 bases, with 17 bases between. Written as DNA, the CDR3 is TGTGCCAGCAGTTTGGGATGGGCCCCGGGAGACACTGAAGCTTTCTTT. Translated: CASSLGWAPGDTEAFF.

V is TRBV5-6 and J is TRBJ1-6, with unresolved D. V lost 2 bases, J lost 10 bases, and 13 bases lay in between. Germline V CDR1 and CDR2: SGHDT, YYEEEE. CDR3 length equals 14 residues. CDR3 sequence: CASSLQNRPSPLHF. The CDR3 coding sequence is TGTGCCAGCAGCTTACAGAACCGGCCATCACCCCTCCACTTT.